Reported below is one T cell receptor beta chain. The data were taken from a study of blood T cell repertoires in COVID-19. Study overall: PBMCs, B-cell-depleted T cells, or T cells were the source of the cDNA or gDNA that made up the material.

Germline V gene data show CDR1 as LGHNA and CDR2 as YSLEER. V lost 1 base to trimming and J lost 4 bases, with 16 bases between them. The CDR3 totals 17 residues. Here immunoSEQ multiplex PCR was the method, and the copy in TCRdb shows in-frame clones only, minus some. Here the sample spans a few hundred thousand clones, 82% being singletons. The receptor was derived from a woman aged 18-29 years with acute or convalescent COVID-19. The chain is built from TRBV4-3 and TRBJ1-4, with D hard to call. Input material: peripheral blood. CDR3 DNA sequence: TGCGCCAGCAGCCAAGTTTACGCTCAGCGGCTTAATGAAAAACTGTTTTTT. It translates to CASSQVYAQRLNEKLFF.